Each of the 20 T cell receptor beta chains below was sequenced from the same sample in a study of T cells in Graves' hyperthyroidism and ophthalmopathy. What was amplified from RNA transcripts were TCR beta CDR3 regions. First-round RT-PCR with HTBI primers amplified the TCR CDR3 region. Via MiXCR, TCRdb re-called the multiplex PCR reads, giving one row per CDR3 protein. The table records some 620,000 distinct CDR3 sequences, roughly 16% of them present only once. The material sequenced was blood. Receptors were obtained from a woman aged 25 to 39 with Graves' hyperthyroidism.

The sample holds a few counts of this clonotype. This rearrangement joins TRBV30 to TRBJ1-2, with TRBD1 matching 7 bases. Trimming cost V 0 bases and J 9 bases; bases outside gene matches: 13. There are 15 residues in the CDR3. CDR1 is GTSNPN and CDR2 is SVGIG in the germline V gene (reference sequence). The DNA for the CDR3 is TGTGCCTGGAGTGTAAAAGGGGGCGCTCCCCTACGCTACACCTTC. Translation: CAWSVKGGAPLRYTF.

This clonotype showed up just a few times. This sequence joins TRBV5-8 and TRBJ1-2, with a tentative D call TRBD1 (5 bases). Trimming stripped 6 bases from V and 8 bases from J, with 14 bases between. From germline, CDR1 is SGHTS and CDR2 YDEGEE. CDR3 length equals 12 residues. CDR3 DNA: TGTGCCAGCACCCGTGGGCGGGGGGGCTACACCTTC. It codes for CASTRGRGGYTF.

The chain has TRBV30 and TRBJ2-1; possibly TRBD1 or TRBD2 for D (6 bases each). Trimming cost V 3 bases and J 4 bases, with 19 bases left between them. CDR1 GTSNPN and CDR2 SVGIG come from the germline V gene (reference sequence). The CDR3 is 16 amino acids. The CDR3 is CAWRARLGGGYNEQFF. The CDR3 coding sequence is TGTGCCTGGAGAGCTAGACTAGGGGGAGGTTACAATGAGCAGTTCTTC.

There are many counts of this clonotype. The CDR3 DNA reads TGTGCCAGCAGCTTGGGGGTCAGTTTCCAAGAGACCCAGTACTTC. It specifies CASSLGVSFQETQYF. The rearrangement uses TRBV5-8 and TRBJ2-5, with D unclear. The CDR3 runs to 15 residues. Trimming took 0 bases from V and 1 from J, leaving 10 bases between them. CDR1 and CDR2 from the germline V gene are SGHTS and YDEGEE.

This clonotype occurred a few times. The CDR3 sequence is CASSYSSRRVLAKNIQYF. In DNA form, the CDR3 reads TGTGCCAGCAGTTACTCGAGTAGGCGAGTCCTCGCCAAAAACATTCAGTACTTC. The chain couples TRBV6-2 or TRBV6-3 to TRBJ2-4; D is unclear. Germline V gives CDR1 MNHEY, CDR2 SVGEGT. V gave up 0 bases and J gave up 1 base, with 16 bases separating them. The CDR3 runs to 18 residues.

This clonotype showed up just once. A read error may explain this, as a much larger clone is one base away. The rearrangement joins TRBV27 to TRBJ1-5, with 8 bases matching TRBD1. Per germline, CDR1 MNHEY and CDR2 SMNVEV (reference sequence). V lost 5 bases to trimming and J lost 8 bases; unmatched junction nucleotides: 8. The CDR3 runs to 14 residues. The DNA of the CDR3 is TGTGCCAGCAGTCCGGACAGGGCCGGAGAGCCCCAGCATTTT. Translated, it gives CASSPDRAGEPQHF.

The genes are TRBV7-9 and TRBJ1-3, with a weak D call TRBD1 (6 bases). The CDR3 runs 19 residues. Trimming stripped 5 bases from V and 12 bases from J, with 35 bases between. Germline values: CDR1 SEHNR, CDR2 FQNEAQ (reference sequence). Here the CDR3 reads CASSPRVAAQLTGFGSIYF. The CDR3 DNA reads TGTGCCAGCAGCCCAAGGGTCGCCGCGCAACTTACAGGGTTCGGGAGCATATATTTT.

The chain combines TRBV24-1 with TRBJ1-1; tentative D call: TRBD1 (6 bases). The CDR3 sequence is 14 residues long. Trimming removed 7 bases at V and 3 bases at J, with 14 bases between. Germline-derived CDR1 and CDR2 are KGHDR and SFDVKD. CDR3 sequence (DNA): TGTGCCACCAGGCCGGGACATTGGGACACTGAAGCTTTCTTT. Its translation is CATRPGHWDTEAFF.

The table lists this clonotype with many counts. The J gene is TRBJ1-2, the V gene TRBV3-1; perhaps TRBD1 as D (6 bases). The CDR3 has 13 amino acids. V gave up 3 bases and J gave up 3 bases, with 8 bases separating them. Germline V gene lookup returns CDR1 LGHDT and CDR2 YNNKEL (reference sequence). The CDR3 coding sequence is TGTGCCAGCAGCCATGGGGGGCACTATGGCTACACCTTC. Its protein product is CASSHGGHYGYTF.

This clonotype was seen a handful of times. CDR3: CSAGGGTDTQYF. CDR3 nucleotides: TGCAGTGCTGGGGGGGGCACAGATACGCAGTATTTT. The chain joins TRBV20-1 to TRBJ2-3, with 7 bases matching TRBD2. Germline V gene data show CDR1 as DFQATT and CDR2 as SNEGSKA (reference sequence). J lost 1 base, V lost 5 bases, and 0 bases had no gene match. CDR3 size: 12 residues.

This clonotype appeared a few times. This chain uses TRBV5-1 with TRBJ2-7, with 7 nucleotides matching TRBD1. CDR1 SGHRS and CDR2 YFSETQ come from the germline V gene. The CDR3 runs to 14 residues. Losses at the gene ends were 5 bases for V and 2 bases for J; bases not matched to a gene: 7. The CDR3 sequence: CASRTGTAPYEQYF. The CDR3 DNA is TGCGCCAGCAGGACCGGGACAGCCCCCTACGAGCAGTACTTC.

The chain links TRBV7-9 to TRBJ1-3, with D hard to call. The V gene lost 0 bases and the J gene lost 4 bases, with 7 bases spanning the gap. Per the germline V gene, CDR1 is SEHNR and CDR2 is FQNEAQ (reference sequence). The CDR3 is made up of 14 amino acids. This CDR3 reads CASSLAFVGNTIYF. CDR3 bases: TGTGCCAGCAGCTTAGCTTTTGTCGGAAACACCATATATTTT.

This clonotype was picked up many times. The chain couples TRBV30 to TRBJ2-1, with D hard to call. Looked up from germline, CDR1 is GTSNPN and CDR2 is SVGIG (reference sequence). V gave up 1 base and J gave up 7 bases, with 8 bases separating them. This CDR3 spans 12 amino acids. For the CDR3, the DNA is TGTGCCTGGAGTGGCTTTATTAATGAGCAGTTCTTC. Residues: CAWSGFINEQFF.

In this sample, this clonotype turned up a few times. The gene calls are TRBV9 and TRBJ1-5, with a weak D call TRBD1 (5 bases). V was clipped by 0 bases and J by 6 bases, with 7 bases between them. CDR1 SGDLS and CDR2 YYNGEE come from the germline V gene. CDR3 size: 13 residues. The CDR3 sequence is CASSVGGSQPQHF. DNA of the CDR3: TGTGCCAGCAGCGTAGGGGGCAGTCAGCCCCAGCATTTT.

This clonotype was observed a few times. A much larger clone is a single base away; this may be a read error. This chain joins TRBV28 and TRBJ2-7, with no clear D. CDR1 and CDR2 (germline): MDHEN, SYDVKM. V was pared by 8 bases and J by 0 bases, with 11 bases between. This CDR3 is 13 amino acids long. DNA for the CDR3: TGTGCCAGCGGGTCCAGGATCTCCTACGAGCAGTACTTC. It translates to CASGSRISYEQYF. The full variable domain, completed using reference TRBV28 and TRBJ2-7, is DVKVTQSSRYLVKRTGEKVFLECVQDMDHENMFWYRQDPGLGLRLIYFSYDVKMKEKGDIPEGYSVSREKKERFSLILESASTNQTSMYLCASGSRISYEQYFGPGTRLTVT.

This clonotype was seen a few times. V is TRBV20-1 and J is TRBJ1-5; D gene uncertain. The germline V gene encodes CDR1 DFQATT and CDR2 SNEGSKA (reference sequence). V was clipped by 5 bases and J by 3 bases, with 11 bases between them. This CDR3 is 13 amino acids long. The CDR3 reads CSAGIGNNQPQHF. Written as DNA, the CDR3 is TGCAGTGCTGGTATCGGGAACAATCAGCCCCAGCATTTT.

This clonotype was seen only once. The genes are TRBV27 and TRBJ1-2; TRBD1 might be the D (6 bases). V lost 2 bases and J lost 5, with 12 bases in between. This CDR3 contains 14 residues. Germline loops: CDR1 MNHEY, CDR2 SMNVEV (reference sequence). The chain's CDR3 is CASSLAGTPYGYTF. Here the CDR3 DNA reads TGTGCCAGCAGTTTAGCCGGGACACCATATGGCTACACCTTC.

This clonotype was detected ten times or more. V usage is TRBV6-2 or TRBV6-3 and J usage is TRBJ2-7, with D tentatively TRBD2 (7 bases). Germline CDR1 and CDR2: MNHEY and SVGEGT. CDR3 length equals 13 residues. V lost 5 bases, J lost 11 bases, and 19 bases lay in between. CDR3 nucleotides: TGTGCCAGCAGTCCCCTACGGGGGGCGGAGGAGTACTTC. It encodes CASSPLRGAEEYF.

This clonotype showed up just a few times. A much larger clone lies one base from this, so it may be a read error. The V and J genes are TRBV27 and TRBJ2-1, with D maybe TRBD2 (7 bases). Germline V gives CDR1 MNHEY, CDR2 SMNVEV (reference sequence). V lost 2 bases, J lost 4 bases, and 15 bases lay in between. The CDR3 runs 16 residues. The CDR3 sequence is CASSLTPRGRYNEQFF. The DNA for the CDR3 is TGTGCCAGCAGTTTAACTCCGCGGGGGCGATACAATGAGCAGTTCTTC.

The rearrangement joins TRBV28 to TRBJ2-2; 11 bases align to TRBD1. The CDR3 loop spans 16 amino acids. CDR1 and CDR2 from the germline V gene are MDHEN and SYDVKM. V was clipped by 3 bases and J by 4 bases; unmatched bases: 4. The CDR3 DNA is TGTGCCAGCAGTTTTCCCGGGACAGGGGGCACCGGGGAGCTGTTTTTT. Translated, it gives CASSFPGTGGTGELFF. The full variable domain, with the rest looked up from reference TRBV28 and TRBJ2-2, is DVKVTQSSRYLVKRTGEKVFLECVQDMDHENMFWYRQDPGLGLRLIYFSYDVKMKEKGDIPEGYSVSREKKERFSLILESASTNQTSMYLCASSFPGTGGTGELFFGEGSRLTVL.